This TCR beta chain was captured in a study of T cell responses to AZD1222 COVID-19 vaccine. The assay was immunoSEQ multiplex PCR, and TCRdb's table has in-frame clones only and misses some. The table lists approximately 130,000 clones, 70% to 90% of them singletons. Points from the study as a whole: Every sample of the repertoires postdated the peak T cell response. Clonal diversity may have been underestimated in mostly white British donors. The reported proportion of spike-specific TCRs targeting unmutated variant regions was nearly half. The breadth and depth of Spike-specific TCRs increased once two AZD1222 doses had been given.

With regard to this clone: The antigen is not known.

This CDR3 contains 13 residues. Trimming removed 4 bases from V and 6 bases from J; junction bases left unmatched: 6. The starting material was peripheral blood, obtained on day 0 of AZD1222 vaccination. The chain joins TRBV12-3 or TRBV12-4 to TRBJ2-7, with 7 bases fitting TRBD2. The TCR was taken from an adult in good health. Here the CDR3 DNA reads TGTGCCAGCAGTTCCAGGCGCGGGAGCGAGCAGTACTTC. The encoded protein is CASSSRRGSEQYF.